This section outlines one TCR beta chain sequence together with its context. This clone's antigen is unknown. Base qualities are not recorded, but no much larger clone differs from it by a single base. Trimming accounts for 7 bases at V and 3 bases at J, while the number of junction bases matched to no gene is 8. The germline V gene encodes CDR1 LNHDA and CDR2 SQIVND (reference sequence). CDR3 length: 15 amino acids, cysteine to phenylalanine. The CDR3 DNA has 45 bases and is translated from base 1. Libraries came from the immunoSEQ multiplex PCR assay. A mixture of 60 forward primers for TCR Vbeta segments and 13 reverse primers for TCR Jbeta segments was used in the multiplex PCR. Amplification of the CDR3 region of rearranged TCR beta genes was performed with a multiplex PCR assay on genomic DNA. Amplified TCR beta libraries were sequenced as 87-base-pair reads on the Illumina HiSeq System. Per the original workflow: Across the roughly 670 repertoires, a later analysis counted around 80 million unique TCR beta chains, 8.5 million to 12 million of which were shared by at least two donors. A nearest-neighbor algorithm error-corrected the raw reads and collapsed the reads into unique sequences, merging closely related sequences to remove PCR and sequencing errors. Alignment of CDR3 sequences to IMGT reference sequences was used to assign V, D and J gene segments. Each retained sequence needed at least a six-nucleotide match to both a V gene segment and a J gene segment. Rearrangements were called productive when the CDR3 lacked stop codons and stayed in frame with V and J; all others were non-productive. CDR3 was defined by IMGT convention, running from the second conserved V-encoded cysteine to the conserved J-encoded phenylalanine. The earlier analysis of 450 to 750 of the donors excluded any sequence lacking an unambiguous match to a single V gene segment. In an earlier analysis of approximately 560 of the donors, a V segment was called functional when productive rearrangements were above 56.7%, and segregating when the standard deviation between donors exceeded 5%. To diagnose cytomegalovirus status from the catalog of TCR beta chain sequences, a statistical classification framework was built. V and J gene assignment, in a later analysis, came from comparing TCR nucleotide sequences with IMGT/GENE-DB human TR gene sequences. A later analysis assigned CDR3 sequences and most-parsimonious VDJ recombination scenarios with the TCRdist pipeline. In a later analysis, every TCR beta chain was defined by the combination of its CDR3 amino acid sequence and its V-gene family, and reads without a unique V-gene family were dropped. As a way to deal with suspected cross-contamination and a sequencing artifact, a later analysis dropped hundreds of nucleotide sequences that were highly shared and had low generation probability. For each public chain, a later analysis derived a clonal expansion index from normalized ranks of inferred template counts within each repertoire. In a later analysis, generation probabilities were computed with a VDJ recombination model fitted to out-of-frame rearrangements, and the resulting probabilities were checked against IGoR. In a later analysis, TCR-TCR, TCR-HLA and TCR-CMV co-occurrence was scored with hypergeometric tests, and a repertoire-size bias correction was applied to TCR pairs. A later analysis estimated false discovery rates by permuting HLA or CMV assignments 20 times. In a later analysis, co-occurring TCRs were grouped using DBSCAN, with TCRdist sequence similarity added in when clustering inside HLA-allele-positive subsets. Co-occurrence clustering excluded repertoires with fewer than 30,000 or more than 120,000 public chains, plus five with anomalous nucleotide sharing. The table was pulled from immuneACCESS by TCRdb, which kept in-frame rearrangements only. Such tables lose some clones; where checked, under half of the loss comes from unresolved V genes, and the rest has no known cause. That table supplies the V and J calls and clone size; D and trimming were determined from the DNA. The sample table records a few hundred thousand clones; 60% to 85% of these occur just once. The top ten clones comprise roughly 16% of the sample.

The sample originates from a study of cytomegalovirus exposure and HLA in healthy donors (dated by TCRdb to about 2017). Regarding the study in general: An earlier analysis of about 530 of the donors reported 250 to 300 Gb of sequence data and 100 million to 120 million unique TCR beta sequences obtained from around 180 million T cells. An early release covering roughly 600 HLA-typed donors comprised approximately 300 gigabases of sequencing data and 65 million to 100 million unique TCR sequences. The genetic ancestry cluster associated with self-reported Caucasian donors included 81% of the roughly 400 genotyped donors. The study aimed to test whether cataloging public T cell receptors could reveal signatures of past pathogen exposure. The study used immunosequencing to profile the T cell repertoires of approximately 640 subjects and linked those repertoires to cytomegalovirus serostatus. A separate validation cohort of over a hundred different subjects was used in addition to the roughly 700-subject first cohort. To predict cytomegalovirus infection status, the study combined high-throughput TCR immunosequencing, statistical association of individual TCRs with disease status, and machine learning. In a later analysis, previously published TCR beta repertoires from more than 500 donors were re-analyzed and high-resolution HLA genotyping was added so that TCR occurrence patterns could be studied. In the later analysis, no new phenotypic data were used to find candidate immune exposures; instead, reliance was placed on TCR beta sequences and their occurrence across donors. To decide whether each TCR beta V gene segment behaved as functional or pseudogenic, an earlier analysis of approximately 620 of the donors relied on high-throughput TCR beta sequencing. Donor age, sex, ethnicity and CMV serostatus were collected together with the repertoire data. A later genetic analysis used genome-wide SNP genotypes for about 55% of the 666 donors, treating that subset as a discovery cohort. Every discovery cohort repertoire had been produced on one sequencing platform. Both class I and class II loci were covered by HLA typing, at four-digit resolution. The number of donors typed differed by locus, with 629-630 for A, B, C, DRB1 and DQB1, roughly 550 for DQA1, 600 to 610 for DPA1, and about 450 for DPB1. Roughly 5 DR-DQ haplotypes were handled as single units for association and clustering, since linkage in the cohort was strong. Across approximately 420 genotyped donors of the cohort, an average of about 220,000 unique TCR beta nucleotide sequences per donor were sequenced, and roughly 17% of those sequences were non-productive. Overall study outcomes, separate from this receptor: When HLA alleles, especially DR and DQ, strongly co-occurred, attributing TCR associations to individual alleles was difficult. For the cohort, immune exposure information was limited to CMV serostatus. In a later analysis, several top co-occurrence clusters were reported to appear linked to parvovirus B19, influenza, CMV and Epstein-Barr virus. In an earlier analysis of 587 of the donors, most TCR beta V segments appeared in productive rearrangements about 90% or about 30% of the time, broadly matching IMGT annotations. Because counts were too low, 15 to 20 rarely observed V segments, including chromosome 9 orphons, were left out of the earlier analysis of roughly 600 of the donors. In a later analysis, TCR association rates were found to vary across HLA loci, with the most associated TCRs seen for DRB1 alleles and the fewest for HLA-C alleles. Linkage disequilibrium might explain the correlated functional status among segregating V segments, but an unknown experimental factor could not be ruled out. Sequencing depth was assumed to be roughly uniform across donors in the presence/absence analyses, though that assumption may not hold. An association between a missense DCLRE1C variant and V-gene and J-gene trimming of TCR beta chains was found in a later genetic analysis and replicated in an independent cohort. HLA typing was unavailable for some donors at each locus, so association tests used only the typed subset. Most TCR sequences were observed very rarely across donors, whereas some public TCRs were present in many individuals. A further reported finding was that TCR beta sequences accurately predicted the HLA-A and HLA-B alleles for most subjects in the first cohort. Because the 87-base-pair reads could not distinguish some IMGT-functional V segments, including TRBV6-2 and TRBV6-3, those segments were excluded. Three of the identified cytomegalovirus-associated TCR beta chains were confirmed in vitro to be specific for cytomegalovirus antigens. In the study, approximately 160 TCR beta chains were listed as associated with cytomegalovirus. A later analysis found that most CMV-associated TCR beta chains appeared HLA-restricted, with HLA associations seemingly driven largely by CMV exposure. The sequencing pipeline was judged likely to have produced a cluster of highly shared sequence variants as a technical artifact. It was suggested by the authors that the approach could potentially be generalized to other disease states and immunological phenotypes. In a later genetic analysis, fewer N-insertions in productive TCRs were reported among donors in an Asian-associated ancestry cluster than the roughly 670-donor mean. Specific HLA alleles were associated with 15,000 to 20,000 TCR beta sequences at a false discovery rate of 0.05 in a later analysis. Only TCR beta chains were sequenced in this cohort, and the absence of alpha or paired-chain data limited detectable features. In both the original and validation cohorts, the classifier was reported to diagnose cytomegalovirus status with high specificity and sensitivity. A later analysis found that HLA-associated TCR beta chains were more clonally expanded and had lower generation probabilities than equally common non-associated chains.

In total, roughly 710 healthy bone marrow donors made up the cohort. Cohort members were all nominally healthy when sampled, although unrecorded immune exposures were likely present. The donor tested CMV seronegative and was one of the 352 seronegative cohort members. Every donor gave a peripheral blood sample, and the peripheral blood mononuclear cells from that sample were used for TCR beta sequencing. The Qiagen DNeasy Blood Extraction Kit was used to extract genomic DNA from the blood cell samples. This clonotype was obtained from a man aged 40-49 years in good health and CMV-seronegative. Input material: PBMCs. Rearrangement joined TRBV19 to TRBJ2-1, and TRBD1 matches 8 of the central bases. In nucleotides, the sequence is TGTGCCAGTACCCGCCGCGGGACAGGCTACAATGAGCAGTTCTTC. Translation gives CASTRRGTGYNEQFF.